This TCR beta chain emerged from a study of regulatory T cells in long-lasting Graves disease. Study as a whole: Graves' patients (newly diagnosed) had been on antithyroid drugs under 3 months.

Points from the study as a whole: TRBV28, TRBJ1-2 and TRBJ2-5 emerged as the favored segments in persistent disease. The persistent group shared 3,000 or so public clonotypes, more than the approximately 970 shared by new patients.

Specified time point: newly diagnosed GD, antithyroid drugs for less than 3 months. Preparation of the TCR library used RNA extracted from PBMCs. From each patient, around 10 milliliters of peripheral blood was drawn and collected into an EDTA anticoagulant tube. The CDR3 loop spans 15 amino acids. The ends were cut back, 2 bases at V and 0 bases at J, with 11 bases in the middle. The germline V gene encodes CDR1 SGHRS and CDR2 YFSETQ. At least ten counts were recorded for this clonotype. Its target is not known. Arm-PCR with iRepertoire HTBI primers amplified the CDR3 regions for these TCR beta libraries. Each CDR3 protein gets one entry after TCRdb re-called the multiplex PCR reads with MiXCR. In the table there are roughly 610,000 distinct CDR3 sequences, 15% to 20% of which are singletons. This same sample was also part of a study on T cells in Graves' hyperthyroidism and ophthalmopathy.

The specimen comprised peripheral blood mononuclear cells (PBMCs), sampled at new diagnosis, from a patient treated with antithyroid drugs. The chain links TRBV5-1 to TRBJ1-1; possible D gene TRBD1, 5 bases. The TCR originated in a man aged 18 to 30 with Graves disease. The CDR3 bases are TGCGCCAGCAGCTTTGGGGCTACAATGAACACTGAAGCTTTCTTT. This encodes CASSFGATMNTEAFF. The complete variable domain, with remaining parts taken from reference TRBV5-1 and TRBJ1-1, reads KAGVTQTPRYLIKTRGQQVTLSCSPISGHRSVSWYQQTPGQGLQFLFEYFSETQRNKGNFPGRFSGRQFSNSRSEMNVSTLELGDSALYLCASSFGATMNTEAFFGQGTRLTVV.